This is a list of T cell receptor beta chains from one sample in a study of blood T cell repertoires in COVID-19. Repertoires were generated with immunoSEQ multiplex PCR, while TCRdb's copy carries only in-frame clones and drops some. The sample comprises about 70,000 clones, more than 75% of which are singletons, and around 9.9% rests with the top ten. Sequences were obtained from peripheral blood. Receptors were obtained from a woman aged 18-29 years with acute or convalescent COVID-19. Each CDR3 is given with its conserved first and last residue. D genes are given only for firm matches. Some rows mark clone size as missing; the rest say once, few, many or name a class of expanded clone.

V,size,D,J,CDR3,DNA
TRBV5-8,.,TRBD2,TRBJ2-5,CASSPGTSGQETQYF,TGTGCCAGCAGCCCCGGGACTAGCGGCCAAGAGACCCAGTACTTC
TRBV27,.,TRBD1,TRBJ2-1,CASSPPRTGGYNEQFF,TGTGCCAGCAGTCCACCCAGGACAGGGGGCTACAATGAGCAGTTCTTC
TRBV28,.,TRBD1,TRBJ1-6,CASTTMGGQGLSPLHF,TGTGCCAGCACCACTATGGGGGGACAGGGATTGTCACCCCTCCACTTT
TRBV29-1,.,TRBD1,TRBJ2-1,CSVGQGFYNEQFF,TGCAGCGTAGGACAGGGGTTTTACAATGAGCAGTTCTTC
TRBV5-6,.,TRBD2,TRBJ2-5,CASSLTRLAGWETQYF,TGTGCCAGCAGCTTGACTCGACTAGCGGGGTGGGAGACCCAGTACTTC
TRBV24-1,.,TRBD2,TRBJ2-5,CATSDGLAGGRATQYF,TGTGCCACCAGTGACGGACTAGCGGGGGGACGCGCGACCCAGTACTTC
TRBV6-1,.,.,TRBJ1-5,CASSEFEGFGQPQHF,TGTGCCAGCAGTGAATTTGAGGGCTTCGGTCAGCCCCAGCATTTT
TRBV30,.,.,TRBJ1-2,CASTSGGWDGYTF,TGTGCCTCCACCTCGGGGGGCTGGGATGGCTACACCTTC
TRBV29-1,many,.,TRBJ2-3,CSAAAGVEVDTQYF,TGCAGCGCTGCCGCAGGGGTTGAAGTAGATACGCAGTATTTT
TRBV6-5,.,TRBD2,TRBJ2-3,CASKELAGTSNTQYF,TGTGCCAGCAAGGAACTAGCGGGGACCTCGAATACGCAGTATTTT
TRBV11-2,.,TRBD1,TRBJ1-2,CASSYNRGPDYGYTF,TGTGCCAGCAGCTACAACAGGGGACCGGACTATGGCTACACCTTC
TRBV4-1,once,TRBD1,TRBJ1-2,CASSRTGGDYGYTF,TGCGCCAGCAGCCGCACAGGGGGCGACTATGGCTACACCTTC
TRBV19,.,.,TRBJ1-1,CASSIVGGEAFF,TGTGCCAGTAGTATAGTAGGGGGTGAAGCTTTCTTT
TRBV2,.,.,TRBJ1-2,CASSRDYGYTF,TGTGCCAGCAGCAGGGATTATGGCTACACCTTC
TRBV9,few,.,TRBJ1-1,CASSAYHGQNTEAFF,TGTGCCAGCAGCGCCTACCATGGACAGAACACTGAAGCTTTCTTT
TRBV7-2,.,.,TRBJ1-5,CASSLAHNQPQHF,TGTGCCAGCAGCTTAGCCCATAATCAGCCCCAGCATTTT
TRBV6-2/TRBV6-3,.,.,TRBJ2-3,CASSGTSSDTQYF,TGTGCCAGCAGTGGGACTTCTTCAGATACGCAGTATTTT
TRBV29-1,.,.,TRBJ1-2,CSVLVGDGYTF,TGCAGCGTGTTAGTAGGGGATGGCTACACCTTC
TRBV4-3,few,.,TRBJ2-5,CASSQDRAGQETQYF,TGCGCCAGCAGCCAAGACAGGGCGGGACAAGAGACCCAGTACTTC
TRBV10-3,few,.,TRBJ2-7,CAIRGDNSYEQYF,TGTGCCATCAGGGGGGACAACTCCTACGAGCAGTACTTC
TRBV24-1,once,TRBD2,TRBJ2-1,CATGETSGGNEQFF,TGTGCCACCGGGGAGACTAGCGGGGGTAATGAGCAGTTCTTC
TRBV19,few,.,TRBJ1-1,CASRGVSEAFF,TGTGCCAGTAGAGGGGTCTCTGAAGCTTTCTTT